This T cell receptor (beta chain) was captured by sequencing in a study of T cells after yellow fever vaccination. TCRdb independently ran MiXCR on the 5' RACE reads; one entry per CDR3 protein. The sample lists nearly 550,000 distinct CDR3 sequences, roughly a fifth occurring once. The receptor comes from a man between 25 and 39 years old who received the YFV17D yellow fever vaccine. The sequencing here drew on PBMCs, taken 15 days after the yellow fever booster vaccination.

The CDR3 region has the DNA TGTGCCAGCAGCTTAGCAAAAGGACTAGCGGGACAAGAGACCCAGTACTTC. It codes for CASSLAKGLAGQETQYF. The chain links TRBV7-9 to TRBJ2-5; 12 bases map to TRBD2. CDR3 length: 17 residues. Germline-derived CDR1 and CDR2 are SEHNR and FQNEAQ (reference sequence). V was pared by 0 bases and J by 2 bases, with 4 bases of the junction left unmatched. Based on the CDR3 plus reference TRBV7-9 and TRBJ2-5, the full variable domain is DTGVSQNPRHKITKRGQNVTFRCDPISEHNRLYWYRQTLGQGPEFLTYFQNEAQLEKSRLLSDRFSAERPKGSFSTLEIQRTEQGDSAMYLCASSLAKGLAGQETQYFGPGTRLLVL.